Each of the 8 T cell receptor beta chains below was sequenced from the same sample in a study of CD8 T cells in Susac syndrome. RNA amounts of roughly 0.5 to 1 ug underwent reverse transcription with random hexamers. TCRdb analysed the immunoSEQ multiplex PCR reads with MiXCR anew, one entry per CDR3 protein. The sample includes about 140,000 distinct CDR3 sequences, around 95% of them seen just once. Sequences were obtained from CD8+ T cells from PBMCs. All receptors come from a human donor with Susac syndrome.

In nucleotides, the CDR3 is TGTGCCAGCTCTCCAGGGTCAGCTGGAAACACCATATATTTT. This gives the protein CASSPGSAGNTIYF. The chain employs TRBV6-5 and TRBJ1-3; TRBD1 is a possible D gene (5 bases). Germline V gives CDR1 MNHEY, CDR2 SVGAGI. This CDR3 comprises 14 residues. V was clipped by 8 bases and J by 2 bases, with 13 bases between them.

V gene TRBV27 combines with J gene TRBJ2-5; 10 nucleotides line up with TRBD1. Germline CDR1 and CDR2: MNHEY and SMNVEV (reference sequence). V trimming: 5 bases; J trimming: 6 bases; junction bases outside the gene matches: 6. The CDR3 runs to 14 residues. CDR3 loop: CASSPWTGGKTQYF. The CDR3 nucleotides are TGTGCCAGCAGTCCCTGGACAGGGGGAAAGACCCAGTACTTC.

J is TRBJ2-7 and V is TRBV13; 7 bases line up with TRBD1. CDR1 and CDR2 from the germline V gene are PRHDT and FYEKMQ (reference sequence). The V and J ends lost 5 bases and 5 bases, in that order; junction bases with no gene match: 3. The CDR3 is 12 amino acids. DNA of the CDR3: TGTGCCAGCAGCAAAGACAGGGACGAGCAGTACTTC. Its protein product is CASSKDRDEQYF.

V is TRBV7-9 and J is TRBJ2-7; 10 bases agree with TRBD1. The CDR3 totals 16 residues. CDR1 and CDR2 (germline): SEHNR, FQNEAQ (reference sequence). J lost 6 bases, V lost 3 bases, and 11 bases had no gene match. The CDR3 sequence is CASSFLPQGTGAEQYF. As DNA, the CDR3 is TGTGCCAGCAGCTTTTTACCCCAGGGGACAGGGGCCGAGCAGTACTTC.

Here the CDR3 DNA reads TGTGCCAGCAGCCCTCGAACCGGGGGGACGGGGAGCGGGGAGCTGTTTTTT. As protein: CASSPRTGGTGSGELFF. J is TRBJ2-2 and V is TRBV9, with 7 bases aligning to TRBD2. CDR1 is SGDLS, CDR2 YYNGEE, per germline. The junction had 16 bases not matched to a gene; V was cut back by 4 bases and J by 7 bases. The CDR3 runs to 17 residues. The full variable domain, rest sourced from reference TRBV9 and TRBJ2-2, is DSGVTQTPKHLITATGQRVTLRCSPRSGDLSVYWYQQSLDQGLQFLIQYYNGEERAKGNILERFSAQQFPDLHSELNLSSLELGDSALYFCASSPRTGGTGSGELFFGEGSRLTVL.

This sequence joins TRBV12-3 or TRBV12-4 and TRBJ2-1, with D unclear. Between the trimmed V and J ends, which lost 6 bases and 10 bases, there was a span of 7 bases. The CDR3 runs 10 residues. The CDR3 coding sequence is TGTGCCAGCAGCTCCACCGAGCAGTTCTTC. The encoded protein is CASSSTEQFF.

The chain employs TRBV11-2 and TRBJ2-5; TRBD1 matches at 7 bases. Germline assignment: CDR1 SGHAT and CDR2 FQNNGV. The V gene end was trimmed by 6 bases and the J gene end by 3 bases; junction bases not matched to a gene: 7. The CDR3 covers 14 residues. This chain's CDR3 is CASRDRTGEETQYF. CDR3 nucleotides: TGTGCCAGCAGGGACAGGACTGGGGAAGAGACCCAGTACTTC.

V gene TRBV27 combines with J gene TRBJ1-1; TRBD1 matches 7 bases. Germline lookup yields CDR1 MNHEY and CDR2 SMNVEV (reference sequence). The CDR3 length is 15 residues. The V and J ends lost 0 bases and 5 bases, in that order; junction bases with no gene match: 6. CDR3 bases: TGTGCCAGCAGTTTATCGGGGCAGGGGGGGACTGAAGCTTTCTTT. Encoded protein: CASSLSGQGGTEAFF.